Following are 3 T cell receptor beta chains from one sample sequenced in a study of PD-1 blockade in classical Hodgkin lymphoma. Each patient relapsed following autologous stem cell transplantation, and prior brentuximab vedotin exposure differed. The repertoire was sequenced with immunoSEQ multiplex PCR; TCRdb's copy has only in-frame clones and lacks some. The sample gives about 14,000 clones, around nine tenths of which show up once; 30% to 45% is in the top ten. The sequenced sample was peripheral blood mononuclear cells (PBMCs), obtained at baseline. The receptors derive from a human donor with classical Hodgkin lymphoma.

The J gene is TRBJ2-3, the V gene TRBV11-2, with 12 bases fitting TRBD2. This CDR3 is built from 16 residues. With 4 bases clipped from V and 3 bases from J, the junction kept 5 bases outside the gene matches. The germline V gene encodes CDR1 SGHAT and CDR2 FQNNGV. The CDR3 coding sequence is TGTGCCAGCAGCTCCCCAGGACTAGCGGGGACAGATACGCAGTATTTT. It yields the protein CASSSPGLAGTDTQYF.

The chain joins TRBV5-1 to TRBJ1-4; D remains unclear. Trimming pared 6 bases from V and 6 bases from J, leaving 15 bases between. This CDR3 region has 14 residues. Germline V CDR1 and CDR2: SGHRS, YFSETQ. This CDR3 reads CASNRDKGDEKLFF. In nucleotides, the CDR3 is TGCGCCAGCAATCGGGATAAAGGCGATGAAAAACTGTTTTTT.

CDR3: CASSGDRGKTQYF. CDR3 DNA: TGTGCCAGCAGTGGGGACAGGGGAAAGACCCAGTACTTC. The chain combines TRBV2 with TRBJ2-5; 10 bases are shared with TRBD1. Germline V gene lookup returns CDR1 SNHLY and CDR2 FYNNEI. The CDR3 is made up of 13 amino acids. V dropped 4 bases and J dropped 6; count of bases not matched to a gene: 2.